The 8 T cell receptor beta chains listed next were all sequenced from one sample in a study of tumor and adjacent non-tumor tissue in lung cancer. A modified ARM-PCR protocol with three rounds of nested PCR amplified TCRbeta. A single record per CDR3 protein comes from TCRdb applying MiXCR to the multiplex PCR reads. The sample lists about 120,000 distinct CDR3 sequences; under 90% were seen once. This sample's RNA came from whole unsorted tissue. The material sequenced was lung tumor tissue. These receptors came from a man between 65 and 85 years old with non-small cell lung cancer.

A note on this clonotype: Germline and junction disagree at one end, which may indicate a read error. This chain joins TRBV11-2 and TRBJ2-7; D is unclear. The V gene's germline CDR1 is SGHAT and CDR2 FQNNGV. The CDR3 extends over 13 amino acids. The CDR3 DNA is TGTTCCAGCAGTCAATGGACCGAGCGTGAGCAGTACTTC. It is translated as CSSSQWTEREQYF. The full variable domain, with the rest looked up from reference TRBV11-2 and TRBJ2-7, is EAGVAQSPRYKIIEKRQSVAFWCNPISGHATLYWYQQILGQGPKLLIQFQNNGVVDDSQLPKDRFSAERLKGVDSTLKIQPAKLEDSAVYLCSSSQWTEREQYFGPGTRLTVT.

This clonotype has a single count. At one of its ends the junction is not consistent with the germline gene, which may arise from a read error. The chain combines TRBV29-1 with TRBJ1-2; D perhaps matches TRBD1 (5 bases). Per germline, CDR1 SQVTM and CDR2 ANQGSEA. The CDR3 runs to 15 residues. In nucleotides, the CDR3 is TGCAGCGTTGAAGGAGGTGACAGCGTTAACAATGGCTACACATTC. Amino acids: CSVEGGDSVNNGYTF. Variable domain in full (rest from reference TRBV29-1 and TRBJ1-2): SAVISQKPSRDICQRGTSLTIQCQVDSQVTMMFWYRQQPGQSLTLIATANQGSEATYESGFVIDKFPISRPNLTFSTLTVSNMSPEDSSIYLCSVEGGDSVNNGYTFGSGTRLTVV.

The chain recombines TRBV7-9 with TRBJ1-1, with unresolved D. Trimming took 5 bases from V and 1 from J, leaving 14 bases between them. The CDR3 consists of 15 residues. Germline V gives CDR1 SEHNR, CDR2 FQNEAQ (reference sequence). DNA of the CDR3: TGTGCCAGCAGCAACGTAGTACAGTGGAACACTGAAGCTTTCTTT. Protein: CASSNVVQWNTEAFF.

The J gene is TRBJ2-5, the V gene TRBV4-2, with 10 bases aligning to TRBD2. CDR3 length equals 16 residues. Germline lookup yields CDR1 LGHNA and CDR2 YNFKEQ. The CDR3 coding sequence is TGTGCTTGCAGCCAAGTCGTCAGCGGGGGGGGGGAGACCCAGTACTTC. It yields the protein CACSQVVSGGGETQYF.

CDR3 coding DNA: TGTGCCAGCAGCCCCCTTGGGGGAGCCATGGAGCTGTTTTTT. Its translation is CASSPLGGAMELFF. V usage is TRBV5-4 and J usage is TRBJ2-2; either TRBD1 or TRBD2 may supply D (5 bases each). Trimming shortened V by 4 bases and J by 10 bases, and 17 bases separated the two germline ends. Per germline, CDR1 SGHNT and CDR2 YYREEE (reference sequence). The CDR3 is 14 residues long.

As regards this clonotype: The DNA is omitted, as the CDR3 cannot be located on it reliably, and the CDR3 follows TCRdb's listing. The chain uses TRBV29-1 and TRBJ1-1; TRBD1 is the table's D call, not checked against the DNA. The CDR3 is 12 residues long, ends included. Germline V gene lookup returns CDR1 SQVTM and CDR2 ANQGSEA. The CDR3 here is CSVWGRGTEVFF.

On this clonotype: At one boundary the junction diverges from the germline segment, which might be a read error. V gene TRBV12-3 or TRBV12-4 combines with J gene TRBJ2-7; D may be TRBD2 (6 bases). This CDR3 is 15 amino acids long. CDR3 in amino acids: CASSTTNGRTYEHYF. For the CDR3, the DNA is TGTGCAAGCAGCACGACTAACGGGAGAACCTACGAGCACTACTTC.

This clonotype occurred a few times. Since the CDR3 does not end with the conserved phenylalanine or tryptophan, this likely comes from a read error. V is TRBV5-4 and J is TRBJ2-7; 12 bases are shared with TRBD2. The CDR3 totals 17 residues. The germline CDR1 and CDR2 sequences are SGHNT and YYREEE (reference sequence). V was clipped by 6 bases and J by 2 bases; unmatched bases: 12. CDR3 bases: TGTGCCAGCAACTCCGGACTAGCGGGACAGCTCGCCTACGAGCAGTACTTA. Translated, it gives CASNSGLAGQLAYEQYL.